Below, one TCR beta chain is given with its context. The antigen this receptor binds is unknown. Base-call qualities are not available, and no considerably larger clone is one nucleotide away. This specimen belongs to a study of PD-1 blockade in classical Hodgkin lymphoma (dated by TCRdb to the early 2020s). Broadly, across the study: Nivolumab dosing was 3 mg/kg intravenously every 2 weeks, continuing until either disease progression or unacceptable toxicity. To define a peripheral blood immune signature of response to PD-1 blockade in classical Hodgkin lymphoma, the study combined TCR beta sequencing with CyTOF. Paper-wide results and their limitations: Newly diagnosed patients were reported to have lower baseline TCR diversity than healthy donors, and relapsed/refractory patients were reported to have lower baseline TCR diversity still. Lower diversity was observed in patients in whom nivolumab was started less than 1 year after ASCT, and these patients were excluded from later analyses so that confounding by immune reconstitution would be avoided. A significant rise by C4D1 was seen in CD4+ but not CD8+ TCR diversity (p=0.0027 vs p=0.16), with the rise being most apparent in complete responders (p=0.02). Baseline diversity similar to that of newly diagnosed patients was observed in trial patients achieving complete response, whereas significantly lower diversity was observed in partial responders and progressors. The study covered only a single clinical trial cohort, and the causes of the repertoire differences, possibly disease activity or prior therapy, were still not defined.

In the paper's terms, the time point label means: cycle 1 day 1 (C1D1), immediately before nivolumab initiation. Relapse after autologous stem cell transplantation had occurred in all trial patients, and cohorts A, B and C were distinguished by prior brentuximab vedotin exposure. Using a Miltenyi CD4+ T cell isolation kit, CD4+ T cells were purified from thawed PBMCs through magnetic negative selection. The trial cohort was composed of about 54 patients with relapsed/refractory classical Hodgkin lymphoma, for whom complete response, partial response or progressive disease was recorded as best overall response. Single-agent nivolumab was administered to trial patients in the multi-cohort phase II CheckMate 205 trial. Best overall response was determined by an independent review committee according to the 2007 International Working Group response criteria. PBMCs from the trial were collected at three points: immediately before nivolumab initiation (C1D1), and during therapy at cycle 2 day 1 and cycle 4 day 1. Peripheral blood was collected in 8 mL Vacutainer Cell Preparation Tubes, from which PBMCs were isolated by centrifugation and then cryopreserved. Purified CD4+ and CD8+ fractions were prepared only for cases with an additional available PBMC sample. Magnetically labelled cells were depleted on LS columns in a quadroMACS separator, and the flow-through was collected as the purified fraction.

Genomic DNA was extracted with the Qiagen DNeasy kit from unsorted PBMCs and from negatively selected CD4+ and CD8+ fractions. Amplification of TCR beta CDR3 regions was done by immunoSEQ multiplex PCR with primers that anneal to V and J segments. A synthetic immune receptor repertoire was used to minimize amplification bias, and any remaining bias was removed computationally after sequencing. On the study's bioinformatics: Repertoire diversity was quantified as the Shannon entropy index using custom Python scripts. Unsorted, CD4+ and CD8+ repertoires were examined separately, except in combined analyses, for which CD4+ and CD8+ sequences were merged in silico. A clone counted as expanded when the clone's frequency after treatment rose at least 2-fold relative to C1D1, and clones undetected at baseline were given a pseudocount of 0.5. Clones with 0 or 1 copy at C1D1 were defined as singleton clones, while clones with 2 or more copies were defined as non-singleton clones. Clones expanded in unsorted samples were labelled as CD4+, CD8+ or unknown by matching protein sequences in sorted samples from the same patient. Diversity changes from C1D1 to C4D1 were tested in paired samples using Wilcoxon tests. TCRdb obtained this table from immuneACCESS and retained in-frame rearrangements with V and J assigned. These tables miss some clones; where compared with another copy, unresolved V genes account for less than half of the shortfall, and the remainder is unexplained. V, J and clone size were drawn from that table, and D and trimming were deduced from the DNA. For this sample the table gives approximately 28,000 clones, of which about three quarters were detected only once. Jointly, the top ten make up about 2.4% of the sample.

V is cut by 1 base and J by 3 bases, and the space between the germline ends is 21 bases. Taken from the germline V gene, the CDR1 and CDR2 loops are SGHAT and FQNNGV. The CDR3, cysteine through phenylalanine, is 18 amino acids long. CDR3 DNA is the only sequence kept; it has 54 bases, read in frame from the first base. The clonotype originates from a human donor with classical Hodgkin lymphoma. This receptor chain uses TRBV11-2 and TRBJ1-2, with TRBD1 perhaps the D gene, on 5 matching bases. The sequences come from CD4+ T cells from blood, collected at baseline. In nucleotides, the sequence is TGTGCCAGCAGCTTAGTGACGTTTCCGGCAGGGCTTGACTATGGCTACACCTTC. It is translated as CASSLVTFPAGLDYGYTF. Joined to the reference TRBV11-2 and TRBJ1-2 proteins, this CDR3 gives the full variable domain: EAGVAQSPRYKIIEKRQSVAFWCNPISGHATLYWYQQILGQGPKLLIQFQNNGVVDDSQLPKDRFSAERLKGVDSTLKIQPAKLEDSAVYLCASSLVTFPAGLDYGYTFGSGTRLTVV.